These T cell receptor beta chains were read from a single sample in a study of T cell responses to AZD1222 COVID-19 vaccine. Sequencing used immunoSEQ multiplex PCR; TCRdb keeps in-frame clones, though not all of them. Of about 26,000 clones in the sample, 88% were seen once. The input for sequencing was peripheral blood, taken 28 days after the second AZD1222 dose. The origin of the receptors is an adult who received the AZD1222 COVID-19 vaccine. The CDR3 runs from the conserved cysteine through the conserved F or W. D genes are given only for firm matches. Rows may omit the clone size; those that give it use once, few, many or a size class.

V gene: TRBV28
J gene: TRBJ1-2
D gene: -
CDR3 length: 13
clone size: -
CDR3 DNA: TGTGCCAGCAGTGACGCCACAGGGTTGAGCTACACCTTC
CDR3 protein: CASSDATGLSYTF

V gene: TRBV7-2
J gene: TRBJ1-4
D gene: -
CDR3 length: 15
clone size: -
CDR3 DNA: TGTGCCAGCAGCTCCGCACCTGGGGTTAGTGAAAAACTGTTTTTT
CDR3 protein: CASSSAPGVSEKLFF

V gene: TRBV3-1/TRBV3-2
J gene: TRBJ2-3
D gene: -
CDR3 length: 15
clone size: -
CDR3 DNA: TGTGCCAGCAGCCAAGACGGGGTCCATCGAGATACGCAGTATTTT
CDR3 protein: CASSQDGVHRDTQYF

V gene: TRBV11-2
J gene: TRBJ2-3
D gene: TRBD2
CDR3 length: 15
clone size: -
CDR3 DNA: TGTGCCAGCAGCTCGCAGCGGGGGGGCACAGATACGCAGTATTTT
CDR3 protein: CASSSQRGGTDTQYF

V gene: TRBV2
J gene: TRBJ2-7
D gene: -
CDR3 length: 15
clone size: -
CDR3 DNA: TGTGCCAGCAGCTCGGCTCCGGACAGTGTCCCCGAGCAGTACTTC
CDR3 protein: CASSSAPDSVPEQYF

V gene: TRBV6-1
J gene: TRBJ2-7
D gene: -
CDR3 length: 13
clone size: -
CDR3 DNA: TGTGCCAGTATAAATGAGGGGACCTACGAGCAGTACTTC
CDR3 protein: CASINEGTYEQYF

V gene: TRBV7-2
J gene: TRBJ2-3
D gene: -
CDR3 length: 15
clone size: -
CDR3 DNA: TGTGCCAGCAGCTCCCTGGCGGCTGGCACAGATACGCAGTATTTT
CDR3 protein: CASSSLAAGTDTQYF

V gene: TRBV6-5
J gene: TRBJ1-5
D gene: -
CDR3 length: 12
clone size: -
CDR3 DNA: TGTGCCATAGGCCGGAGCAATCAGCCCCAGCATTTT
CDR3 protein: CAIGRSNQPQHF

V gene: TRBV19
J gene: TRBJ1-5
D gene: -
CDR3 length: 15
clone size: -
CDR3 DNA: TGTGCCAGTAGTATAGAAGGGAGGGGCAATCAGCCCCAGCATTTT
CDR3 protein: CASSIEGRGNQPQHF

V gene: TRBV9
J gene: TRBJ1-6
D gene: -
CDR3 length: 15
clone size: once
CDR3 DNA: TGTGCCAGCAGCGTAGAGCACAGCCCGGAATCACCCCTCCACTTT
CDR3 protein: CASSVEHSPESPLHF

V gene: TRBV9
J gene: TRBJ1-4
D gene: TRBD1
CDR3 length: 14
clone size: -
CDR3 DNA: TGTGCCAGCAGCGCAGGGACAGGGGGCGGAAAACTGTTTTTT
CDR3 protein: CASSAGTGGGKLFF

V gene: TRBV5-1
J gene: TRBJ1-1
D gene: -
CDR3 length: 15
clone size: once
CDR3 DNA: TGCGCCAGCAGCTTGAACCCGACAGGCAACACTGAAGCTTTCTTT
CDR3 protein: CASSLNPTGNTEAFF